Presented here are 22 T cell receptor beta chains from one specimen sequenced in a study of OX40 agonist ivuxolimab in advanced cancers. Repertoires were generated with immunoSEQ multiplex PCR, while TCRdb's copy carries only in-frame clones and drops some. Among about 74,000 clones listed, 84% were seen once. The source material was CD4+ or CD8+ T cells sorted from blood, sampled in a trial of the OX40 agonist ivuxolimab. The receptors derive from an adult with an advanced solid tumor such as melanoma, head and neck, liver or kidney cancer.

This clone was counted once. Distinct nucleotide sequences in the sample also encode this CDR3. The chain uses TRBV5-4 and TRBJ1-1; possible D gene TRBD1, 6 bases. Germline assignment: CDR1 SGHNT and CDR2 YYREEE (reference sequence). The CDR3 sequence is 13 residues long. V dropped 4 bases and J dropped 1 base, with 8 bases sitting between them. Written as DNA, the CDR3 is TGTGCCAGCAGCCTGACAGGGAACACTGAAGCTTTCTTT. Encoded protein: CASSLTGNTEAFF.

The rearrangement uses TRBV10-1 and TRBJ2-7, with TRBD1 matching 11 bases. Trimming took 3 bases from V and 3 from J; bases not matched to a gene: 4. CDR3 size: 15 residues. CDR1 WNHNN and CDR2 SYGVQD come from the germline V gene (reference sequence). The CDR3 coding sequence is TGCGCCAGCAGTGATCCGGGACAGGGGGTCTACGAGCAGTACTTC. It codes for CASSDPGQGVYEQYF.

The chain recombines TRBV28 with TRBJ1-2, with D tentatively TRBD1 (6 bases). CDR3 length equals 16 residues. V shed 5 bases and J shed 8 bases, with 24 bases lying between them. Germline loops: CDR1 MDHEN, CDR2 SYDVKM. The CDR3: CASSQITGGRKEGYTF. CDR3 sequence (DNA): TGTGCCAGCAGTCAGATCACGGGGGGGCGCAAGGAAGGCTACACCTTC.

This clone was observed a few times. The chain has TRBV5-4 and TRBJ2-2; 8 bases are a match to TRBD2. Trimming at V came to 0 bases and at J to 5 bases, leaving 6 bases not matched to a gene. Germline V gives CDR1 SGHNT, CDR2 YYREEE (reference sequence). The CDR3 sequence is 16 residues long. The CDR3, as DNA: TGTGCCAGCAGCTTGGGAGGTAGCGGGAAAACCGGGGAGCTGTTTTTT. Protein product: CASSLGGSGKTGELFF.

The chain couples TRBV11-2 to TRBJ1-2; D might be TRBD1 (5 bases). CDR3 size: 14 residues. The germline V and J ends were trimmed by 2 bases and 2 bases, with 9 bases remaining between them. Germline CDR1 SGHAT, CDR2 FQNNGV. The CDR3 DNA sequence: TGTGCCAGCAGCTTACCCGGACACAACTATGGCTACACCTTC. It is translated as CASSLPGHNYGYTF.

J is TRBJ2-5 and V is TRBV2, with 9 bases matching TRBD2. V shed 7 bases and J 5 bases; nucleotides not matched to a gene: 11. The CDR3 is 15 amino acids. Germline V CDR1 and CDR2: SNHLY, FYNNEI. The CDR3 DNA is TGTGCCAGCACTAGAGAGGGACTAGCCACCGAGACCCAGTACTTC. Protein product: CASTREGLATETQYF. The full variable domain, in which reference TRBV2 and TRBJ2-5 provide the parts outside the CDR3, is EPEVTQTPSHQVTQMGQEVILRCVPISNHLYFYWYRQILGQKVEFLVSFYNNEISEKSEIFDDQFSVERPDGSNFTLKIRSTKLEDSAMYFCASTREGLATETQYFGPGTRLLVL.

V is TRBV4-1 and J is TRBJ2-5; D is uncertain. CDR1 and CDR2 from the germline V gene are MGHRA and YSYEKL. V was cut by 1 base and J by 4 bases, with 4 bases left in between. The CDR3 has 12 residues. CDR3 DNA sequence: TGCGCCAGCAGCCAAGCTGGAGAGACCCAGTACTTC. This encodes CASSQAGETQYF.

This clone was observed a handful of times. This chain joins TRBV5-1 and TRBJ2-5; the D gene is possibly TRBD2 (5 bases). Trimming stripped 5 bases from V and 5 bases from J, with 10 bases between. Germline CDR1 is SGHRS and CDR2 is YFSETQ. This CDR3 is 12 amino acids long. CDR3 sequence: CASSEGGETQYF. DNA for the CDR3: TGCGCCAGCAGTGAGGGCGGGGAGACCCAGTACTTC.

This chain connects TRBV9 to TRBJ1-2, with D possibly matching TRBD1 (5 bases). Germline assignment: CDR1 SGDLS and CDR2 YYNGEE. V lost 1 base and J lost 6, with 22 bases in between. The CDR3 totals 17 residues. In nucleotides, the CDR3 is TGTGCCAGCAGCGTAAGGCAGGGTCGGAGCAGAGGGGATGGCTACACCTTC. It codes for CASSVRQGRSRGDGYTF.

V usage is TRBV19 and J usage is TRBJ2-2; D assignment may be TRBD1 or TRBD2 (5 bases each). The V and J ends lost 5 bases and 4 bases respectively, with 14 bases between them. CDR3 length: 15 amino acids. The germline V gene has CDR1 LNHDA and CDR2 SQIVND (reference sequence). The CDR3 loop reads CASSPGASSTGELFF. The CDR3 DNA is TGTGCCAGTAGTCCCGGGGCCTCGAGCACCGGGGAGCTGTTTTTT.

CDR3 protein: CATFEAGGRYNEQFF. As DNA, the CDR3 is TGTGCCACCTTCGAAGCGGGAGGGAGGTACAATGAGCAGTTCTTC. The genes are TRBV28 and TRBJ2-1; TRBD2 aligns across 10 bases. V lost 10 bases to trimming and J lost 4 bases; unmatched junction nucleotides: 10. Germline CDR1 reads MDHEN; CDR2 reads SYDVKM. The CDR3 totals 15 residues.

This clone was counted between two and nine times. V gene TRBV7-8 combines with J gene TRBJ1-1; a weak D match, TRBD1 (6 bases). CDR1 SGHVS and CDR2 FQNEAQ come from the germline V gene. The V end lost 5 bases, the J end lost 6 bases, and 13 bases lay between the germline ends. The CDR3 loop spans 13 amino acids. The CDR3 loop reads CASSTNRVAEAFF. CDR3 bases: TGTGCCAGCAGCACAAACAGGGTAGCTGAAGCTTTCTTT. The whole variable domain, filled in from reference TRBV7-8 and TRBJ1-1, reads GAGVSQSPRYKVAKRGQDVALRCDPISGHVSLFWYQQALGQGPEFLTYFQNEAQLDKSGLPSDRFFAERPEGSVSTLKIQRTQQEDSAVYLCASSTNRVAEAFFGQGTRLTVV.

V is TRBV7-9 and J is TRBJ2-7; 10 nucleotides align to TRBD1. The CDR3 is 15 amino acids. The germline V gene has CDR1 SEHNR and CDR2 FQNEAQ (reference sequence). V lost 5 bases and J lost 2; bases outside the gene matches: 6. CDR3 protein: CASSHRDRGPYEQYF. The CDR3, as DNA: TGTGCCAGCAGCCACCGGGACAGGGGTCCCTACGAGCAGTACTTC.

CDR3 region: CASSLEQGNTEAFF. DNA of the CDR3: TGTGCCAGCAGCTTGGAACAGGGGAACACTGAAGCTTTCTTT. The rearrangement joins TRBV7-2 to TRBJ1-1, with a possible D match to TRBD1 (6 bases). CDR3 length: 14 residues. The germline V and J ends were trimmed by 3 bases and 1 base, with 9 bases remaining between them. Germline V gene lookup returns CDR1 SGHTA and CDR2 FQGNSA. The variable domain in full, with the rest retrieved from reference TRBV7-2 and TRBJ1-1, is GAGVSQSPSNKVTEKGKDVELRCDPISGHTALYWYRQSLGQGLEFLIYFQGNSAPDKSGLPSDRFSAERTGGSVSTLTIQRTQQEDSAVYLCASSLEQGNTEAFFGQGTRLTVV.

The CDR3 nucleotides read TGTGCCAGCAGCTTAGGGGGGAGACTAGCGCGAGGCAATGAGCAGTTCTTC. This codes for CASSLGGRLARGNEQFF. V and J are TRBV5-4 and TRBJ2-1; 8 bases agree with TRBD2. From germline, CDR1 is SGHNT and CDR2 YYREEE (reference sequence). V was pared by 2 bases and J by 6 bases, with 13 bases of the junction left unmatched. The CDR3 extends over 17 amino acids.

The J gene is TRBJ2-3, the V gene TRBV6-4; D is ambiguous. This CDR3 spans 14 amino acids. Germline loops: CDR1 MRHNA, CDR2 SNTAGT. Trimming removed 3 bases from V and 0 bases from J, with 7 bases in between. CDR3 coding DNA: TGTGCCAGCAGTGAAGGGTTAAGCACAGATACGCAGTATTTT. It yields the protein CASSEGLSTDTQYF.

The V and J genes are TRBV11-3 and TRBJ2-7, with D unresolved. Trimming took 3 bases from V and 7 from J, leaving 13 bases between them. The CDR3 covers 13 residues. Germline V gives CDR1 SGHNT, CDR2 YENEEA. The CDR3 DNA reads TGTGCCAGCAGCTTGGCGGAGTCTAGGGAGCAGTACTTC. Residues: CASSLAESREQYF. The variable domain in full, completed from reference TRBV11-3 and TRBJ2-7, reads EAGVVQSPRYKIIEKKQPVAFWCNPISGHNTLYWYLQNLGQGPELLIRYENEEAVDDSQLPKDRFSAERLKGVDSTLKIQPAELGDSAVYLCASSLAESREQYFGPGTRLTVT.

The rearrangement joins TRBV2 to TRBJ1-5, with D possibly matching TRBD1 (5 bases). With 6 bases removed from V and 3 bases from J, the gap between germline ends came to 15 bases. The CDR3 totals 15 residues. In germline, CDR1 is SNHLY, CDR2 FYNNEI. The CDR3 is CASSGRGGDNQPQHF. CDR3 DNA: TGTGCCAGCAGCGGGCGGGGGGGTGACAATCAGCCCCAGCATTTT.

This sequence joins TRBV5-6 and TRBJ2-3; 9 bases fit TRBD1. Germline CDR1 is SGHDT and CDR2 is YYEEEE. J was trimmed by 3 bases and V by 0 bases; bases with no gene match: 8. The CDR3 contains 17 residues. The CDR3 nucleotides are TGTGCCAGCAGCTTGGGGACAGGGGCCTTCAGTACAGATACGCAGTATTTT. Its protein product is CASSLGTGAFSTDTQYF.

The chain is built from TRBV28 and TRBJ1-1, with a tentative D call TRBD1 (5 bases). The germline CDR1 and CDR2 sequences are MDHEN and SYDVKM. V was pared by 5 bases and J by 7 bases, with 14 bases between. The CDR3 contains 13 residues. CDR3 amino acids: CASSLGQKREAFF. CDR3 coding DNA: TGTGCCAGCAGTCTCGGACAAAAACGTGAAGCTTTCTTT.

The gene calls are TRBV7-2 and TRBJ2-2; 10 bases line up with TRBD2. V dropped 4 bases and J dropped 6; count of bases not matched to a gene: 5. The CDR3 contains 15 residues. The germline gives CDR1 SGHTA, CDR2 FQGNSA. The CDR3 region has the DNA TGTGCCAGCAGCTCGAGCGGGAGGGCCCCCGGGGAGCTGTTTTTT. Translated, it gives CASSSSGRAPGELFF.

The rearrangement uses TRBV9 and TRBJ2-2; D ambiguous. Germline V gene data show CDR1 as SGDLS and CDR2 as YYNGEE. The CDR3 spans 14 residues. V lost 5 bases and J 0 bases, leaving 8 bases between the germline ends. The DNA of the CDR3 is TGTGCCAGCAGTAAGTCTTCGAACACCGGGGAGCTGTTTTTT. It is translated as CASSKSSNTGELFF.